This T cell receptor beta chain was recorded in a study of blood T cell repertoires in COVID-19. V was trimmed by 3 bases and J by 4 bases, leaving 13 bases between them. Germline lookup yields CDR1 SGHTA and CDR2 FQGNSA. The CDR3 consists of 15 residues. This clone appeared a single time. The repertoire was sequenced with immunoSEQ multiplex PCR; TCRdb's copy has only in-frame clones and lacks some. The data show about 470,000 clones, about 85% seen once. The sequenced material came from PBMCs or T cells enriched from blood (not recorded which). The clonotype originates from a woman in her late teens or twenties who had recovered from COVID-19. The chain couples TRBV7-2 to TRBJ2-1; a weak D match, TRBD2 (6 bases). The CDR3: CASSLVGLPYNEQFF. CDR3 bases: TGTGCCAGCAGCTTGGTTGGACTACCATACAATGAGCAGTTCTTC.